A selection of T cell receptor beta chains follows, all from one sample in a study of cytomegalovirus exposure and HLA in healthy donors. Profiled with immunoSEQ multiplex PCR; TCRdb holds only in-frame clones, not every one. Found here are under 150,000 clones, roughly 90% of them singletons; the top ten hold under 6.5%. The source material was PBMCs. These receptor sequences come from a woman between 18 and 29 years old in good health and CMV-seropositive. Each CDR3 is given with its conserved first and last residue. Fields, in order: D gene, V gene, J gene, clone size, CDR3 DNA, CDR3 protein. D genes are given only for firm matches. The size field is filled for only some rows; it gives once, few, many or a size class.

-,TRBV7-9,TRBJ2-2,few,TGTGCCAGCAGCTCGACGACAGCTTACAGTTCCGGGGAGCTGTTTTTT,CASSSTTAYSSGELFF
-,TRBV6-6,TRBJ2-3,-,TGTGCCAGCACGCAACCCGGGGACACAGATACGCAGTATTTT,CASTQPGDTDTQYF
-,TRBV27,TRBJ2-3,once,TGTGCCAGCAGTCTCTGGGCTCCAGATACGCAGTATTTT,CASSLWAPDTQYF
-,TRBV11-2,TRBJ1-3,-,TGTGCCAGCAGCCCTAGGGGGGGAGGGTCCTCTGGAAACACCATATATTTT,CASSPRGGGSSGNTIYF
TRBD1,TRBV6-1,TRBJ2-5,-,TGTGCCAGCAGGGACAGGGGATTCGAGCAAGAGACCCAGTACTTC,CASRDRGFEQETQYF
-,TRBV11-2,TRBJ2-2,-,TGTGCCAGCAGCTCGGGGAGGCGGGCCGGGGAGCTGTTTTTT,CASSSGRRAGELFF
TRBD1,TRBV7-9,TRBJ1-1,-,TGTGCCAGCAGCGTACCGGGACAGGGCGCTGAAGCTTTCTTT,CASSVPGQGAEAFF
-,TRBV6-1,TRBJ1-1,-,TGTGCCAGCAGTGAATCCGGAACAGTCTTTTTGAACACTGAAGCTTTCTTT,CASSESGTVFLNTEAFF
-,TRBV7-9,TRBJ1-2,-,TGTGCCAGCAGCTTAACGGTTGCGGTCTATGGCTACACCTTC,CASSLTVAVYGYTF
TRBD2,TRBV7-3,TRBJ2-7,-,TGTGCCAGCAGCTCTAGCGGGGGGGGGCCCTCCTACGAGCAGTACTTC,CASSSSGGGPSYEQYF
-,TRBV11-2,TRBJ1-5,-,TGTGCCAGCAGCCCCTTCGGAGGTCGCAATCAGCCCCAGCATTTT,CASSPFGGRNQPQHF
TRBD2,TRBV5-4,TRBJ2-5,-,TGTGCCAGCAGCCCGACTAGCGGGATGGAGACCCAGTACTTC,CASSPTSGMETQYF
TRBD1,TRBV5-1,TRBJ1-3,-,TGCGCCAGCAGCTTGTCCCAACAGGGGGCCTCCTCTGGAAACACCATATATTTT,CASSLSQQGASSGNTIYF
-,TRBV11-2,TRBJ2-4,few,TGTGCCAGCAGCTTAGATATAGGGGCGGGGAACATTCAGTACTTC,CASSLDIGAGNIQYF
TRBD1,TRBV19,TRBJ1-1,-,TGTGCCAGTAGTATGTTTGGGACAGCGAACACTGAAGCTTTCTTT,CASSMFGTANTEAFF
-,TRBV18,TRBJ1-2,-,TGTGCCAGCTCACCCGGACAGGGCTACACCTTC,CASSPGQGYTF
-,TRBV5-5,TRBJ2-5,few,TGTGCCAGCAGCTCACAGGGGCGGGGAGAGACCCAGTACTTC,CASSSQGRGETQYF
-,TRBV27,TRBJ1-1,-,TGTGCCAGCGGATTGGGGGGGCTAACTGAAGCTTTCTTT,CASGLGGLTEAFF
-,TRBV7-9,TRBJ1-1,-,TGTGCCAGCACCTTCTTGGGGGGGGTGGAAACTGAAGCTTTCTTT,CASTFLGGVETEAFF
TRBD1,TRBV6-5,TRBJ2-1,once,TGTGCCAGCAGTTACGGGACAGGCGGGTACAATGAGCAGTTCTTC,CASSYGTGGYNEQFF
-,TRBV5-1,TRBJ1-1,-,TGCGCCAGCAGCCCAGAATTTCAGGGGAACACTGAAGCTTTCTTT,CASSPEFQGNTEAFF
-,TRBV6-6,TRBJ2-5,-,TGTGCCAGCAGTTCCGCCGGGGGTTGGAAACAAGAGACCCAGTACTTC,CASSSAGGWKQETQYF
TRBD2,TRBV10-3,TRBJ2-5,-,TGTGCCATCAGTGCGGGCGGACTAGCGGGAGGGTTAGGAGAGACCCAGTACTTC,CAISAGGLAGGLGETQYF
TRBD2,TRBV14,TRBJ2-1,-,TGTGCCAGCAGTCGGGGACTAGCGGGATCTGGAGGGTCCTACAATGAGCAGTTCTTC,CASSRGLAGSGGSYNEQFF
TRBD2,TRBV6-6,TRBJ2-1,-,TGTGCCAGCAGTCCTCTAGCGGGGTCCTACAATGAGCAGTTCTTC,CASSPLAGSYNEQFF
TRBD1,TRBV2,TRBJ1-2,-,TGTGCCAGCAGCGTGGGACAGGGGACCTCGCTCTATGGCTACACCTTC,CASSVGQGTSLYGYTF
-,TRBV5-1,TRBJ1-1,-,TGCGCCAGCAGCTTGGGACTTGAAGCTTTCTTT,CASSLGLEAFF
TRBD2,TRBV15,TRBJ2-1,-,TGTGCCACCAGCAGAGCTAGCGGGGGGGAGTTTGAGCAGTTCTTC,CATSRASGGEFEQFF
-,TRBV4-2,TRBJ2-7,few,TGTGCCAGCAGCCCCACCGCTCAGGCCTACGAGCAGTACTTC,CASSPTAQAYEQYF
TRBD1,TRBV27,TRBJ2-2,-,TGTGCCAGCAGTCCATCACAGGACAGGGGGCGAACCGGGGAGCTGTTTTTT,CASSPSQDRGRTGELFF
TRBD2,TRBV11-3,TRBJ2-5,-,TGTGCCAGCAGCTTATTTCCCTTCACTAGCGGGGACCAAGAGACCCAGTACTTC,CASSLFPFTSGDQETQYF
-,TRBV5-1,TRBJ1-1,-,TGCGCCAGCCGCAAACTCGGGACTGAAGCTTTCTTT,CASRKLGTEAFF
TRBD1,TRBV6-5,TRBJ1-3,-,TGTGCCAGCAGGGCAGGGGGCGGAAACACCATATATTTT,CASRAGGGNTIYF
-,TRBV15,TRBJ2-7,-,TGTGCCACCAGCAGAGATCAAACTCGGGGCAGGGGATCCTACGAGCAGTACTTC,CATSRDQTRGRGSYEQYF
-,TRBV5-8,TRBJ1-2,few,TGTGCCAGCAGCTTGCTAGCTAACTATGGCTACACCTTC,CASSLLANYGYTF
-,TRBV27,TRBJ2-7,-,TGTGCCAGCAGCCTAGACGGGAACCTCTACGAGCAGTACTTC,CASSLDGNLYEQYF
TRBD2,TRBV7-2,TRBJ2-5,few,TGTGCCAGCAGCTTTCAACCTATGCGACTAGCGGGAGGGTGGGAGCCCCAGTACTTC,CASSFQPMRLAGGWEPQYF
TRBD2,TRBV11-3,TRBJ2-1,-,TGTGCCAGCACGGGACTAGTAGTCAATGAGCAGTTCTTC,CASTGLVVNEQFF
-,TRBV11-2,TRBJ1-2,-,TGTGCCAGCAGCTTAGACAGGGGCATCGGCTATGGCTACACCTTC,CASSLDRGIGYGYTF
TRBD1,TRBV2,TRBJ2-7,-,TGTGCCAGCAGTGACTCAGGACAGGGGGCCCACGAGCAGTACTTC,CASSDSGQGAHEQYF
-,TRBV7-3,TRBJ1-1,-,TGTGCCAGCAGCTCGACTACCGGGACAGAAGCTTTCTTT,CASSSTTGTEAFF
TRBD1,TRBV18,TRBJ2-2,-,TGTGCCAGCTCACCGTGGGGACAGACCGACGGGGAGCTGTTTTTT,CASSPWGQTDGELFF
TRBD1,TRBV28,TRBJ2-7,once,TGTGCCAGCACCCCGACAGGGCCACCCTACGAGCAGTACTTC,CASTPTGPPYEQYF
TRBD1,TRBV14,TRBJ2-7,-,TGTGCCAGCAGCCCCCCCGGACAGGGTAGGTACGAGCAGTACTTC,CASSPPGQGRYEQYF